The 21 T cell receptor beta chains in this list originate from one sample, sequenced in a study of CD8+CD57+ T cells in acquired aplastic anemia. Whoever was chosen for sequencing had shown CD8+CD57+ cell expansion by flow cytometry. Profiling that covered TCR beta VDJ and CDR3 relied on genomic DNA as its template. MiXCR, run by TCRdb on the reads, gives a single entry per CDR3 protein. The profile shows some 160,000 distinct CDR3 sequences, roughly 50% of them singletons. The sample was sorted CD4+, CD8+, or CD8+CD57+ T cells (not recorded which) from PBMCs. The receptor source for this set is a human donor with aplastic anemia.

The rearrangement uses TRBV2 and TRBJ2-7, with 11 bases aligning to TRBD2. Per the germline V gene, CDR1 is SNHLY and CDR2 is FYNNEI. The CDR3 is made up of 14 amino acids. V shed 6 bases, J shed 3 bases, and the junction held 4 bases outside the gene matches. The CDR3 reads CASRGTSGDYEQYF. The CDR3 nucleotides are TGTGCCAGCAGGGGGACTAGCGGAGACTACGAGCAGTACTTC.

The V and J genes are TRBV25-1 and TRBJ1-4; possible D gene TRBD1, 5 bases. Trimming stripped 5 bases from V and 12 bases from J, with 22 bases between. The CDR3 extends over 15 amino acids. The germline CDR1 and CDR2 sequences are MGHDK and SYGVNS. The CDR3 DNA follows: TGTGCCAGCAGTCGAATGGGGACCCTAACAGGAGAACTGTTTTTT. Amino acid sequence: CASSRMGTLTGELFF.

This chain links TRBV7-9 with TRBJ1-3; 8 nucleotides line up with TRBD1. The junction had 6 bases not matched to a gene; V was cut back by 4 bases and J by 4 bases. The CDR3 loop spans 15 amino acids. Per germline, CDR1 SEHNR and CDR2 FQNEAQ (reference sequence). The DNA for the CDR3 is TGTGCCAGCAGCTCACAGACAGGGGCGGGAAACACCATATATTTT. This encodes CASSSQTGAGNTIYF.

The rearrangement links TRBV4-2 to TRBJ2-3; 8 nucleotides agree with TRBD1. Germline values: CDR1 LGHNA, CDR2 YNFKEQ. V trimming: 4 bases; J trimming: 6 bases; junction bases outside the gene matches: 9. The length of the CDR3 is 15 residues. This CDR3 reads CASSRPGTGQDTQYF. In nucleotides, the CDR3 is TGTGCCAGCAGCCGTCCCGGGACAGGTCAGGATACGCAGTATTTT.

This clonotype was found a few times. The V call is TRBV5-1, the J call TRBJ1-2; D ambiguous. Trimming took off 3 bases at V and 2 bases at J, with 8 bases between the two ends. The CDR3 is 13 amino acids. Looked up from germline, CDR1 is SGHRS and CDR2 is YFSETQ. The CDR3 nucleotides read TGCGCCAGCAGCTCGGACGGGAACTATGGCTACACCTTC. Protein product: CASSSDGNYGYTF. The entire variable domain, with the rest obtained from reference TRBV5-1 and TRBJ1-2, is as follows: KAGVTQTPRYLIKTRGQQVTLSCSPISGHRSVSWYQQTPGQGLQFLFEYFSETQRNKGNFPGRFSGRQFSNSRSEMNVSTLELGDSALYLCASSSDGNYGYTFGSGTRLTVV.

This clonotype was recorded at least ten times. This chain uses TRBV7-3 with TRBJ1-2; D might be TRBD1 (5 bases). V dropped 6 bases and J dropped 8 bases, with 10 bases sitting between them. The CDR3 covers 11 residues. Germline V gene data show CDR1 as SGHTA and CDR2 as FQGTGA. The CDR3 sequence is CASSKGDGYTF. In nucleotides, the CDR3 is TGTGCCAGCAGTAAAGGGGACGGCTACACCTTC.

About this clonotype: A much larger clone differs from this one at a single base, so this may be a read error. The genes are TRBV4-1 and TRBJ2-7, with D perhaps matching TRBD1 (5 bases). V gave up 3 bases and J gave up 5 bases, with 20 bases separating them. This CDR3 spans 16 amino acids. CDR1 MGHRA and CDR2 YSYEKL come from the germline V gene. Here the CDR3 reads CASSQGPRVGPDEQYF. Here the CDR3 DNA reads TGCGCCAGCAGCCAGGGGCCACGAGTAGGGCCCGACGAGCAGTACTTC.

The chain is built from TRBV19 and TRBJ1-1; D unresolved. The length of the CDR3 is 13 residues. The germline V and J ends were trimmed by 6 bases and 0 bases, with 8 bases remaining between them. Germline V lookup: CDR1 LNHDA, CDR2 SQIVND (reference sequence). The CDR3 sequence: CASSVHLNTEAFF. The CDR3 nucleotides read TGTGCCAGTAGCGTACACCTGAACACTGAAGCTTTCTTT.

At least ten counts were recorded for this clonotype. The chain uses TRBV2 and TRBJ2-2; D might be TRBD2 (6 bases). Germline V gene lookup returns CDR1 SNHLY and CDR2 FYNNEI. CDR3 length equals 14 residues. V was cut by 9 bases and J by 3 bases, with 14 bases left in between. CDR3 in amino acids: CARKEPGDTGELFF. The CDR3 DNA sequence: TGTGCCAGGAAGGAGCCGGGGGACACCGGGGAGCTGTTTTTT.

This clonotype was seen only a few times. This chain links TRBV27 with TRBJ2-7; TRBD1 might be the D (6 bases). This CDR3 region has 14 residues. The germline CDR1 and CDR2 sequences are MNHEY and SMNVEV (reference sequence). The germline V and J ends were trimmed by 3 bases and 2 bases, with 11 bases remaining between them. In nucleotides, the CDR3 is TGTGCCAGCAGTTTCCCAGGGGACCCCTACGAGCAGTACTTC. Protein product: CASSFPGDPYEQYF.

This clonotype showed up many times. V gene TRBV4-1 combines with J gene TRBJ2-3, with D unclear. V was pared by 1 base and J by 0 bases, with 11 bases between. Germline loops: CDR1 MGHRA, CDR2 YSYEKL. This CDR3 has 16 amino acids. CDR3 sequence: CASSQVGQPSTDTQYF. CDR3 coding DNA: TGCGCCAGCAGCCAAGTGGGTCAGCCCAGCACAGATACGCAGTATTTT.

The chain uses TRBV2 and TRBJ1-5; TRBD1 is a possible D gene (5 bases). The V and J ends lost 8 bases and 3 bases respectively, with 8 bases between them. This CDR3 has 12 residues. CDR1 SNHLY and CDR2 FYNNEI come from the germline V gene. The CDR3 protein is CASGGNNQPQHF. The CDR3 DNA follows: TGTGCCAGCGGGGGAAACAATCAGCCCCAGCATTTT.

This clonotype has at least ten counts. The V and J genes are TRBV4-2 and TRBJ2-7, with a tentative D call TRBD2 (7 bases). Looked up from germline, CDR1 is LGHNA and CDR2 is YNFKEQ. The V and J ends lost 0 bases and 4 bases respectively, with 13 bases between them. There are 15 residues in the CDR3. This CDR3 reads CASSQDLGGAYEQYF. The CDR3 bases are TGTGCCAGCAGCCAAGACCTTGGGGGGGCGTACGAGCAGTACTTC.

As concerns this clonotype: This sequence may be a read error, since a much larger clone differs from it by one base. The genes are TRBV9 and TRBJ1-2, with D possibly being TRBD1 (5 bases). CDR3 length: 14 amino acids. CDR1 SGDLS and CDR2 YYNGEE come from the germline V gene. V was pared by 3 bases and J by 0 bases, with 9 bases between. This chain's CDR3 is CASSERDANYGYTF. In DNA, the CDR3 is TGTGCCAGCAGCGAACGGGACGCTAACTATGGCTACACCTTC.

This clonotype showed up just a few times. CDR3 sequence (DNA): TGTGCCAGCAGTGACCCTGGACTAGCGCACAATGAGCAGTTCTTC. It translates to CASSDPGLAHNEQFF. The chain employs TRBV6-4 and TRBJ2-1, with TRBD2 identical over 9 bases. The CDR3 sequence is 15 residues long. Germline V gives CDR1 MRHNA, CDR2 SNTAGT. The V and J ends lost 2 bases and 5 bases, in that order; junction bases with no gene match: 4.

The rearrangement links TRBV2 to TRBJ1-4; D gene ambiguous. The germline V and J ends were trimmed by 8 bases and 0 bases, with 13 bases remaining between them. The CDR3 is 15 residues long. Germline CDR1 reads SNHLY; CDR2 reads FYNNEI. The CDR3 loop reads CASWRTDATNEKLFF. Written as DNA, the CDR3 is TGTGCCAGCTGGAGGACGGATGCAACTAATGAAAAACTGTTTTTT.

The rearrangement uses TRBV30 and TRBJ2-5; a possible D gene is TRBD2 (6 bases). Germline lookup yields CDR1 GTSNPN and CDR2 SVGIG (reference sequence). The CDR3 loop spans 11 amino acids. Trimming left V 8 bases short and J 5 bases short, with 12 bases between. In DNA form, the CDR3 reads TGTGCCGGAGGGGTTGGGGAGACCCAGTACTTC. As protein: CAGGVGETQYF.

This clonotype was seen many times. This chain connects TRBV20-1 to TRBJ2-7; 11 bases agree with TRBD1. CDR1 is DFQATT and CDR2 is SNEGSKA in the germline V gene (reference sequence). The ends lost 4 bases at V and 4 bases at J; junction bases unmatched: 6. CDR3 length: 14 amino acids. The CDR3 loop reads CSANRDRGWYEQYF. The CDR3, as DNA: TGCAGTGCTAATAGGGACAGGGGGTGGTACGAGCAGTACTTC.

V and J are TRBV25-1 and TRBJ1-6, with no clear D. This CDR3 has 14 residues. In germline, CDR1 is MGHDK, CDR2 SYGVNS. The ends were cut back, 1 base at V and 8 bases at J, with 9 bases in the middle. The CDR3 DNA sequence: TGTGCCAGCAGTGAATCCGACCCGTATTCACCCCTCCACTTT. Protein product: CASSESDPYSPLHF.

Turning to this clonotype: One junction end disagrees with the germline gene, perhaps due to a read error. J is TRBJ2-2 and V is TRBV7-7, with TRBD1 identical over 9 bases. CDR3 length equals 16 residues. Germline loops: CDR1 SSHAT, CDR2 FNYEAQ (reference sequence). CDR3 DNA: TGTGCTAGCAGTCCTGGACAGGGGAGGGCCCCCGGGGAGCTGTTTTTT. Amino acids: CASSPGQGRAPGELFF.

The chain is built from TRBV19 and TRBJ2-2; TRBD1 matches 8 bases. This CDR3 has 14 residues. The V and J ends lost 8 bases and 1 base, in that order; junction bases with no gene match: 3. Germline assignment: CDR1 LNHDA and CDR2 SQIVND (reference sequence). The CDR3 bases are TGTGCCAGTGGGGGGACAGGGAACACCGGGGAGCTGTTTTTT. Translation: CASGGTGNTGELFF.